This entry describes one TCR beta chain. Germline V gives CDR1 MNHEY, CDR2 SMNVEV (reference sequence). The CDR3 has 15 amino acids. The V and J ends lost 8 bases and 3 bases, in that order; junction bases with no gene match: 8. The data stem from a study of blood T cell repertoires in COVID-19. The protocol was immunoSEQ multiplex PCR, while the TCRdb copy is restricted to in-frame clones and leaves out a portion. Of around 300,000 clones listed, around 90% are singletons. The clonotype comes from a woman younger than 30 with acute COVID-19. The specimen was PBMCs or T cells enriched from blood (not recorded which). The chain combines TRBV27 with TRBJ1-3; 9 nucleotides align to TRBD1. For the CDR3, the DNA is TGTGCCAGCGGGGTGACAGGGGGTTATGGAAACACCATATATTTT. Translated, it gives CASGVTGGYGNTIYF.